The source of this T cell receptor beta chain is a study of T cells in Graves' hyperthyroidism and ophthalmopathy. RNA transcripts were the template for amplifying TCR beta CDR3 regions. TCR CDR3 underwent first-round RT-PCR with the HTBI primer set. Via MiXCR, TCRdb re-called the multiplex PCR reads, giving one row per CDR3 protein. Here the sample spans 800,000 or so distinct CDR3 sequences, 35% to 40% being singletons. The CDR3 is made up of 15 amino acids. CDR1 and CDR2 from the germline V gene are SNHLY and FYNNEI. Trimming stripped 2 bases from V and 1 base from J, with 9 bases between. This clonotype has at least ten counts.

Input material: blood. The clonotype originates from a man aged 18 to 29 with Graves' hyperthyroidism. This chain joins TRBV2 and TRBJ1-5; D unclear. The CDR3 loop reads CASSESGLSNQPQHF. The CDR3 coding sequence is TGTGCCAGCAGTGAATCGGGGTTAAGCAATCAGCCCCAGCATTTT.